The sequence of this TCR beta chain was determined in a study of cytomegalovirus exposure and HLA in healthy donors. In the case of this clone: What it binds is not known.

PCR used 60 Vbeta primers and 13 Jbeta primers. The assay was immunoSEQ multiplex PCR, and TCRdb's table has in-frame clones only and misses some. This repertoire shows 50,000 or so clones, approximately 73% found once; its top ten account for roughly 3%. The V end lost 5 bases, the J end lost 6 bases, and 15 bases lay between the germline ends. CDR1 is SEHNR, CDR2 FQNEAQ, per germline (reference sequence). The CDR3 is 14 residues long. Study-wide results and caveats: Through in vitro validation, three CMV-associated chains were shown to be specific for CMV antigens.

Sequencing was performed on PBMCs. This TCR came from a man aged 18 to 29 in good health and CMV-seronegative. V usage is TRBV7-9 and J usage is TRBJ2-3, with a weak D call TRBD2 (6 bases). In nucleotides, the CDR3 is TGTGCCAGCAGCCTAGGACTATTTGGTGATACGCAGTATTTT. The encoded protein is CASSLGLFGDTQYF.